What follows describes a single T cell receptor (beta chain). The germline V gene encodes CDR1 SGHKS and CDR2 YYEKEE (reference sequence). With 1 base removed from V and 7 bases from J, the gap between germline ends came to 12 bases. CDR3 length: 14 residues. This sample is drawn from a study of blood T cell repertoires in COVID-19. Study-wide context: Acute-phase and convalescent COVID-19 samples originated in the United States, Italy and Spain. PBMCs, B-cell-depleted T cells, or T cells provided the cDNA or gDNA that made up the material.

In the authors' workflow: The assay estimated nucleated cells by amplifying reference gene primers. Produced via immunoSEQ multiplex PCR; TCRdb's table is partial and in-frame only. V, J and clone size are taken as reported in that table, and D and trimming were inferred from the DNA itself. In the table there are some 150,000 clones, 70% to 90% of which are singletons. The receptor comes from a woman aged 70-85 years with acute or convalescent COVID-19. The rearrangement joins TRBV5-5 to TRBJ2-1; D possibly corresponds to TRBD2 (6 bases). The specimen was peripheral blood. Here the CDR3 reads CASSLNVGGNEQFF. Written as DNA, the CDR3 is TGTGCCAGCAGCTTGAACGTCGGGGGAAATGAGCAGTTCTTC.